This TCR beta chain was documented in a study of response to subunit inactivated influenza vaccine (dated by TCRdb to 2016 to 2019). Concerning the study at large: The study used deep quantitative T cell receptor repertoire profiling to track responses to a trivalent subunit inactivated influenza vaccine. Points the paper makes about the study in general: According to the authors, only a limited number of new T cells may be recruited by each seasonal influenza vaccination.

Library prep was done by RT-PCR. Reads for this sample came from an Illumina HiSeq 2500. Clones were called with MiXCR by TCRdb after fastp trimmed the public reads at Q25, and only in-frame beta chains were retained. Rows are unified per CDR3 protein, each entry keeping the most common DNA and genes. Present in this sample are about 830,000 distinct CDR3 sequences, around a sixth of which were seen just once. Of the sample, roughly a tenth is held by the ten largest clones. The germline V gene encodes CDR1 LGHNA and CDR2 YNFKEQ. V sheds 0 bases and J sheds 2 bases, leaving 13 bases between their ends. CDR3 length: 16 amino acids, cysteine to phenylalanine. Just the 48-base CDR3 DNA is kept, in frame starting at base 1. This clonotype was picked up a small number of times. Its target antigen remains unknown. The record has no base qualities; no much larger clone is one base away.

The material was PBMCs from blood, obtained 5 to 6 days after vaccination. The source of this sequence is a man aged 50 to 60 who received an inactivated influenza vaccine. Donor details come from another sample of the same person, matched by shared clones. The sequence is built from TRBV4-2 and TRBJ2-5; the D gene remains uncertain. The CDR3 amino acid sequence is: CASSQEGLADQETQYF. The DNA reads as follows: TGTGCCAGCAGCCAAGAGGGGTTAGCCGATCAAGAGACCCAGTACTTC.